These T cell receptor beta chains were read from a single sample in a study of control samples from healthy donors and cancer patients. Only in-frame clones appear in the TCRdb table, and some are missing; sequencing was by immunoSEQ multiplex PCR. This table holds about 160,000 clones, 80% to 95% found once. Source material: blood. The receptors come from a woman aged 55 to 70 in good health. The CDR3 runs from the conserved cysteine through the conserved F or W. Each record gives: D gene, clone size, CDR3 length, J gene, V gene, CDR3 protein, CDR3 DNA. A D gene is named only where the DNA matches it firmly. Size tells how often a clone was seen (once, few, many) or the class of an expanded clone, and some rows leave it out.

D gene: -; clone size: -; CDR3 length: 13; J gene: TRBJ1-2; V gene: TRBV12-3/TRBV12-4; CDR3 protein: CASSFRGEGGYTF; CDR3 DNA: TGTGCCAGCAGTTTTAGGGGAGAGGGTGGCTACACCTTC
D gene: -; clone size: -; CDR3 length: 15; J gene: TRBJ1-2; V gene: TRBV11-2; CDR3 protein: CASSPGDSRNYGYTF; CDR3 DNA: TGTGCCAGCAGCCCGGGGGATAGTAGAAACTATGGCTACACCTTC
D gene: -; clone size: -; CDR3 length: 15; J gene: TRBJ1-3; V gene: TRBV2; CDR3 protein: CASSDGRSSGNTIYF; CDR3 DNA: TGTGCCAGCAGTGATGGGAGGAGCTCTGGAAACACCATATATTTT
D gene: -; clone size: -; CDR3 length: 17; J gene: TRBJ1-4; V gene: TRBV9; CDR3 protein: CASSVARYRATNEKLLF; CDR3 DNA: TGTGCCAGCAGCGTAGCGAGGTACCGGGCAACTAATGAAAAACTGCTTTTT
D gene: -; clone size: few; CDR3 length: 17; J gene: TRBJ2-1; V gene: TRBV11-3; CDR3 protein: CASSFGGGGHGVNEQFF; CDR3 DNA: TGTGCCAGCAGCTTCGGGGGAGGGGGGCATGGTGTGAATGAGCAGTTCTTC
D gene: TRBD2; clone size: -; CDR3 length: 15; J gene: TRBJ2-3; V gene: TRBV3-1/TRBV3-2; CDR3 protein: CASSPGLAGGGTQYF; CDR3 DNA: TGTGCCAGCAGCCCAGGGCTAGCGGGGGGGGGTACGCAGTATTTT
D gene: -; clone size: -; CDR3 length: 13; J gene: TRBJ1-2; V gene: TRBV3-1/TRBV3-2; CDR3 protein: CASSQGGISGYTF; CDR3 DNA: TGTGCCAGCAGCCAAGGAGGAATCTCAGGCTACACCTTC
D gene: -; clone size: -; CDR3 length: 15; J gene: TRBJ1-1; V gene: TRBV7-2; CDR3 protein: CASSLSSFRTAEAFF; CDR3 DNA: TGTGCCAGCAGCCTTTCTTCCTTTCGGACAGCTGAAGCTTTCTTT
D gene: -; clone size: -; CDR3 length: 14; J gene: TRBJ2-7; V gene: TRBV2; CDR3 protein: CASGRSTSSYEQYF; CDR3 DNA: TGTGCCAGCGGACGATCTACTAGTTCCTACGAGCAGTACTTC
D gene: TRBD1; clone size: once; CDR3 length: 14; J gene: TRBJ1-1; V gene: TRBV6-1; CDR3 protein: CASSEEGQASEAFF; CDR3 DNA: TGTGCCAGCAGTGAGGAGGGACAGGCCTCTGAAGCTTTCTTT
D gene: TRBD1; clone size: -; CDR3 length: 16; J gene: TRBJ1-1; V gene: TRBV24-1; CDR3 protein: CATSDFCGQGNTEAFF; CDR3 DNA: TGTGCCACCAGTGATTTTTGCGGACAGGGGAACACTGAAGCTTTCTTT
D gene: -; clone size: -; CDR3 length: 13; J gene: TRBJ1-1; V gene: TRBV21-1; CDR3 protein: CASSKALGTDPFF; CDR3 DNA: TGTGCCAGCAGCAAAGCGCTAGGGACAGACCCTTTCTTT
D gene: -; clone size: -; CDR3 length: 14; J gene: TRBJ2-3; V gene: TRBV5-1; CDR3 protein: CASSRTDSTDTQYF; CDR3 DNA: TGCGCCAGCAGCCGGACTGACAGCACAGATACGCAGTATTTT
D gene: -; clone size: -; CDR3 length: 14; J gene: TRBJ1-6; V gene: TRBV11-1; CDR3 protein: CASSWGRGNSPLHF; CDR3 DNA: TGTGCCAGCAGTTGGGGGCGCGGTAATTCACCCCTCCACTTT
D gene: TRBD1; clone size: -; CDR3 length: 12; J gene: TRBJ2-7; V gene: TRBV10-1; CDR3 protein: CAKTGTGDEQYF; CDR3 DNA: TGCGCCAAGACCGGGACAGGGGACGAGCAGTACTTC
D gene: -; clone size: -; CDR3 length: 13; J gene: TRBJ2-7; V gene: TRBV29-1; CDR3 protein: CSVATSPSYEQYF; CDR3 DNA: TGCAGCGTCGCGACTAGTCCATCCTACGAGCAGTACTTC
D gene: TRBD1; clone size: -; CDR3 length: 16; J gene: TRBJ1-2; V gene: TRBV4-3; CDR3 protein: CASSQDQGAARYGYTF; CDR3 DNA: TGCGCCAGCAGCCAAGATCAGGGGGCGGCACGGTATGGCTACACCTTC
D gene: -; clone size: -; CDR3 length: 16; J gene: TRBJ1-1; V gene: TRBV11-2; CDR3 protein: CASSPYPQGVSTEAFF; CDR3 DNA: TGTGCCAGCAGCCCCTACCCACAGGGTGTTAGTACTGAAGCTTTCTTT
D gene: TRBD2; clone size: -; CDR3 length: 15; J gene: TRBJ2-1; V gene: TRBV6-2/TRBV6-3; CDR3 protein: CASSNGAGGKNEQFF; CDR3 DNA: TGTGCCAGCAGCAATGGAGCGGGGGGGAAGAATGAGCAGTTCTTC
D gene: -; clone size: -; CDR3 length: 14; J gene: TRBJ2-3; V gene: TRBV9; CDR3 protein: CASNYEGGQDTQYF; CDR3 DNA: TGTGCCAGCAATTATGAGGGGGGGCAAGATACGCAGTATTTT
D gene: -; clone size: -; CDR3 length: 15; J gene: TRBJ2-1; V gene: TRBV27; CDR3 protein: CASSTRQVTYNEQFF; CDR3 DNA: TGTGCCAGCAGTACCCGACAGGTAACCTACAATGAGCAGTTCTTC
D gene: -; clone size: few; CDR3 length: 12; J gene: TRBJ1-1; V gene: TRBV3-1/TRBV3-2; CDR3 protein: CASSPSFREAFF; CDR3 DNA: TGTGCCAGCAGCCCGTCGTTCCGTGAAGCTTTCTTT